This T cell receptor (beta chain) comes out of a study of blood T cell repertoires in COVID-19. Overall study context: Researchers got acute and convalescent COVID-19 samples from the United States, Italy and Spain. From T cells, B-cell-depleted T cells, or PBMCs came the material, which was cDNA or gDNA.

Assay used: immunoSEQ multiplex PCR; TCRdb lists only in-frame clones, some missing. The sample yields 130,000 to 150,000 clones, around 81% seen once. All recovered Cohort 3 donors got two negative PCRs, got clearance, or saw symptom resolution. This CDR3 is 14 amino acids long. V was clipped by 0 bases and J by 5 bases, with 13 bases between them. CDR1 GTSNPN and CDR2 SVGIG come from the germline V gene (reference sequence). The chain combines TRBV30 with TRBJ2-5; D may be TRBD1 (6 bases). What was sequenced was PBMCs or T cells enriched from blood (not recorded which). The TCR was taken from a middle-aged woman who had recovered from COVID-19. CDR3 sequence: CAWSVGGSGETQYF. CDR3 coding DNA: TGTGCCTGGAGTGTAGGGGGATCTGGGGAGACCCAGTACTTC.